This T cell receptor beta chain was found in a study of OX40 agonist ivuxolimab in advanced cancers. Turning to the study itself: The mean age was around 56 years, ranging from 23 to 79, with 65% to 90% of participants male. Study-wide findings and caveats: Expansion of clones was among the lowest in partial responders at 0.1-3.0 mg/kg.

Assay: immunoSEQ multiplex PCR; the TCRdb copy retains only in-frame clones and omits some. The sample includes more than 70,000 clones, roughly four fifths of them seen just once. V lost 6 bases and J lost 9; bases outside the gene matches: 11. The CDR3 has 14 residues. The germline V gene has CDR1 KGHSH and CDR2 LQKENI. In regard to this clone: Its target is not known.

The TCR originated in an adult with an advanced solid tumor such as melanoma, head and neck, liver or kidney cancer. The specimen comprised CD4+ or CD8+ T cells sorted from blood, sampled in a trial of the OX40 agonist ivuxolimab. The V and J genes are TRBV18 and TRBJ2-5, with TRBD1 matching 9 bases. The CDR3 spells CASSPTGTGWSQYF. CDR3 in DNA: TGTGCCAGCTCGCCGACCGGGACAGGGTGGTCCCAGTACTTC.